This TCR beta chain was profiled in a study of OX40 agonist ivuxolimab in advanced cancers. In the study overall: Patients undergoing dose escalation presented with hepatocellular carcinoma, melanoma, renal cell or head and neck cancer. There were three patients with partial responses, one having hepatocellular carcinoma and two cutaneous melanoma.

TCRdb's copy holds only in-frame clones and misses some; the assay was immunoSEQ multiplex PCR. The data contain about 86,000 clones, approximately 89% of them singletons. Deletions cut 3 bases from V and 4 bases from J, with 15 bases between. CDR1 and CDR2 (germline): KGHSH, LQKENI. CDR3 length equals 15 residues. The chain has TRBV18 and TRBJ1-1; TRBD1 might be the D (5 bases). Sequencing used CD4+ or CD8+ T cells sorted from blood, obtained in a trial of the OX40 agonist ivuxolimab. This TCR derives from an adult with an advanced solid tumor such as melanoma, head and neck, liver or kidney cancer. The CDR3 DNA is TGTGCCAGCTCACCCGGGACCGCCCGGGGCACTGAAGCTTTCTTT. This codes for CASSPGTARGTEAFF.